A selection of T cell receptor beta chains follows, all from one sample in a study of blood T cell repertoires in COVID-19. The repertoire was sequenced with immunoSEQ multiplex PCR; TCRdb's copy has only in-frame clones and lacks some. This sample yields some 300,000 clones, of which 90% are seen a single time; 6.3% belongs to the top ten. Material for sequencing was peripheral blood. The receptors were gathered from a woman in her fifties or sixties with COVID-19, enrolled during active disease. Both conserved end residues are trimmed from each CDR3. For some rows the clone size is stated as once, few or many, or as a class when expanded; others skip it.

>TRBV4-1|once
ASSQGQGENSPLH
>TRBV5-5|.
ASSLAGRDTGELF
>TRBV5-1|.
ASSRGAGRAQETQY
>TRBV14|.
ASSLQYSPLH
>TRBV19|.
ASARGSNSNQPQH
>TRBV9|.
ASSANPAGEQY
>TRBV15|.
ATSSDISRGYT
>TRBV1|once
TSSQDTPRQGIISYEQY
>TRBV11-2|.
ASSPTRGFSNQPQH
>TRBV24-1|.
ATSDATSSFYNEQF
>TRBV14|.
ASSQYTSYEQY
>TRBV5-1|.
ASSSGQGAQIATDTQY
>TRBV5-1|.
ASSFRDSSYNEQF
>TRBV4-1|once
ASSQGVTRGRNRNIQY
>TRBV10-3|.
AISEGLAEAF
>TRBV2|.
ASSPSGGYGYT
>TRBV27|.
ASSLPGTSGRRAYEQY
>TRBV27|.
ASSLRLAGAVYEQY
>TRBV3-1/TRBV3-2|.
ASSQELVAASYEQY
>TRBV27|.
ASSLRTGGFADTQY
>TRBV24-1|.
ATSDPRLGAETQY
>TRBV6-5|.
ASRSLAPRYNEQF
>TRBV3-1/TRBV3-2|once
ASSSGLMNTEAF
>TRBV27|.
ASSLPQGNEQY
>TRBV30|.
AWSVNSSPGLAKNIQY
>TRBV7-9|.
ASSGQGWQETQY
>TRBV3-1/TRBV3-2|.
ASSRTTPNTGELF
>TRBV7-2|.
ASSSGQGGVTDTQY
>TRBV7-3|.
ASSLNPGDGNTIY
>TRBV14|.
ASSQGQGAGKTQY
>TRBV28|.
ASSPNREQF
>TRBV25-1|.
ASSVLEGQGRGGYT
>TRBV27|.
ASSLILGAGLH
>TRBV2|.
ASYYGTSGSRGNEQF
>TRBV30|.
AWINAHRGSEAF
>TRBV15|.
ATSTAQHYGYT
>TRBV7-2|once
ASSLGTLVAGADEQY
>TRBV27|.
ASSLAAGTRQETQY
>TRBV7-6|.
ASSKISANTGELF
>TRBV19|.
ASSYQGFVDSYT
>TRBV6-4|.
ASSDAPGQGANEQF
>TRBV9|.
ASSPPDSGYNSPLH
>TRBV27|few
ASSTHLGGNSNQPQH
>TRBV6-6|.
ASGPAGTEAF
>TRBV7-3|.
ASSLIVPGGINEQF